This T cell receptor beta chain came from a study of blood T cells in healthy people across ages. With a J-beta primer mix and a sample-barcoded 5' primer, a second PCR ran about 7 to 12 cycles. TCRdb re-analysed the 5' RACE reads in MiXCR, keeping a single row per CDR3 protein. The sample shows about 1.8 million distinct CDR3 sequences, around half of them seen only once. On this clonotype: Its antigen is still unknown.

The study's findings and limits: Estimated diversity across one million T cells was deemed an underestimate. A roughly linear age-dependent decrease characterized TCR beta diversity per million T cells.

Germline V gene lookup returns CDR1 SEHNR and CDR2 FQNEAQ (reference sequence). The V end was cut by 1 base, the J end by 6 bases, with 12 bases between. There are 14 residues in the CDR3. Sequencing was performed on blood. The chain uses TRBV7-9 and TRBJ1-2; D might be TRBD1 (5 bases). The TCR sequence derives from a woman between 40 and 55 years old in good health. Here the CDR3 reads CASSLELQDDGYTF. As DNA, the CDR3 is TGTGCCAGCAGCTTAGAGTTACAGGATGATGGCTACACCTTC.